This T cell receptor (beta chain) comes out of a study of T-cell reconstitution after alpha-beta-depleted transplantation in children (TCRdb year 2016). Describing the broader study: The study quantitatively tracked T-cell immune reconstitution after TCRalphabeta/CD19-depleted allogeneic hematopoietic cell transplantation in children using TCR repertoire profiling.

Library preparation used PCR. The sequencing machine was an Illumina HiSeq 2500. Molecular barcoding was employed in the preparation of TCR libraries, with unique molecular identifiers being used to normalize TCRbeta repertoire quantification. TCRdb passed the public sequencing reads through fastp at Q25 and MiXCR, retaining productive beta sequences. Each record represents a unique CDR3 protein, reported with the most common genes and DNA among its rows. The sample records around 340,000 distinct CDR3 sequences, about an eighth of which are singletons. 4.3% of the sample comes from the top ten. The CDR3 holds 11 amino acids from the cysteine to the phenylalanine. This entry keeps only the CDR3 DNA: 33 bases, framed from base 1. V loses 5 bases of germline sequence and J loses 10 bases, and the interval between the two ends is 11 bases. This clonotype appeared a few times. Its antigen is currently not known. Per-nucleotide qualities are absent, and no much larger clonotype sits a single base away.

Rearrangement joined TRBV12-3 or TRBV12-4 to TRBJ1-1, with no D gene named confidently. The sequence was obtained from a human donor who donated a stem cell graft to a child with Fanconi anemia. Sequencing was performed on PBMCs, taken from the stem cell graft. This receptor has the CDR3 CASSPWRGAFF. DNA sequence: TGTGCCAGCAGTCCCTGGCGGGGAGCTTTCTTT.